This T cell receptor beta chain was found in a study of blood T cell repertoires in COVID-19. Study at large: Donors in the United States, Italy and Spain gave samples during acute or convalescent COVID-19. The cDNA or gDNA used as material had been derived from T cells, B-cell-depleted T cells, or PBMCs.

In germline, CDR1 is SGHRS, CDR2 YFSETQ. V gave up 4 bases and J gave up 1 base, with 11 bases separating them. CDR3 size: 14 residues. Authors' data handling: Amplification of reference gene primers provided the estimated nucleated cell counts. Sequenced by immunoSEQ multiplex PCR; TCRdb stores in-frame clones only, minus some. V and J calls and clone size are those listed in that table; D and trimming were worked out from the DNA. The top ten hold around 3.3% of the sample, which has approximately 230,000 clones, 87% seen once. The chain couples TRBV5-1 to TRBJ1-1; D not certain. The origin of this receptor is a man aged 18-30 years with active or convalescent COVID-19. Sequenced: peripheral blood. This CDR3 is CASSPQTTNTEAFF. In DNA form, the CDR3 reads TGCGCCAGCAGCCCCCAGACTACGAACACTGAAGCTTTCTTT. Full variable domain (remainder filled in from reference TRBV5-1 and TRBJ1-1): KAGVTQTPRYLIKTRGQQVTLSCSPISGHRSVSWYQQTPGQGLQFLFEYFSETQRNKGNFPGRFSGRQFSNSRSEMNVSTLELGDSALYLCASSPQTTNTEAFFGQGTRLTVV.